This T cell receptor (beta chain) is drawn from a study of regulatory T cells in long-lasting Graves disease. The CDR3 has 16 amino acids. Germline CDR1 is SGDLS and CDR2 is YYNGEE. V was pared by 3 bases and J by 5 bases, with 6 bases of the junction left unmatched. This clonotype was observed many times. Library construction for TCR beta used iRepertoire HTBI primers and Arm-PCR of CDR3 regions. One entry per CDR3 protein, called by TCRdb with MiXCR from the multiplex PCR reads. The sample records over 200,000 distinct CDR3 sequences, around 20% being singletons. Sample time point: newly diagnosed GD, antithyroid drugs for less than 3 months. Preparation of the TCR library used RNA extracted from PBMCs.

The sample was peripheral blood mononuclear cells (PBMCs), taken at new diagnosis, from a patient treated with antithyroid drugs. The rearrangement joins TRBV9 to TRBJ2-5, with 14 nucleotides matching TRBD2. The receptor was isolated from a female donor with Graves disease. CDR3 nucleotide sequence: TGTGCCAGCAGCGGACTAGCGGGAGGGCCCCGGGAGACCCAGTACTTC. Its translation is CASSGLAGGPRETQYF.